The clone carrying this T cell receptor beta chain was detected ten times or more. The sample comes from a study of naive and memory T cell subsets. An equimolar mix of two oligonucleotides served as the beta constant-region primer for TRBC1 and TRBC2. The ligated cDNA underwent four PCR rounds using SP2 and nested alpha and beta constant-region primers. Ligation attached a single-stranded oligonucleotide with a 12-nucleotide UMI and the SP2 primer to the cDNA 3' end. TCRdb fed the UMI-ligation and nested PCR reads into MiXCR, producing one record per CDR3 protein. The data hold about 120,000 distinct CDR3 sequences, with 36% observed a single time. Germline V gene sequence: CDR1 ENHRY, CDR2 SYGVKD. The length of the CDR3 is 13 residues. Trimming took off 6 bases at V and 3 bases at J, with 12 bases between the two ends.

The rearrangement links TRBV10-3 to TRBJ2-7; D might be TRBD1 (6 bases). The sequenced sample was central memory CD4+ T cells from blood. The sequence came from a human donor in good health. This chain's CDR3 is CAIRPGQDYEQYF. The CDR3 nucleotides read TGTGCCATCAGACCGGGACAAGACTACGAGCAGTACTTC.